This T cell receptor (beta chain) is drawn from a study of control samples from healthy donors and cancer patients. TCRdb's table, derived via immunoSEQ multiplex PCR, lists solely in-frame clones and lacks some. The sample yields 75,000 to 100,000 clones, around 87% seen once. Germline assignment: CDR1 MGHRA and CDR2 YSYEKL. The CDR3 contains 17 residues. Trimming removed 1 base at V and 0 bases at J, with 13 bases between. The clonotype was recovered from a woman in her forties or fifties in good health. Sequencing input: blood. This chain links TRBV4-1 with TRBJ1-3, with D unresolved. The CDR3 region is CASSQVRSRDSGNTIYF. The DNA for the CDR3 is TGCGCCAGCAGCCAAGTAAGGAGCCGGGACTCTGGAAACACCATATATTTT.